Listed here are 24 T cell receptor beta chains from one sample, sequenced in a study of blood T cells in healthy people across ages. With a J-beta primer mix and a sample-barcoded 5' primer, a second PCR ran roughly 6 to 11 cycles. TCRdb fed the 5' RACE reads into MiXCR, producing one record per CDR3 protein. The sample carries some 900,000 distinct CDR3 sequences, more than 25% recorded once. Sequenced material: blood. The origin of the receptors is a woman at least 80 years old in good health.

This clonotype was seen at least ten times. The V gene is TRBV4-2, the J gene TRBJ2-7; no definite D call. CDR3 length: 13 amino acids. Germline lookup yields CDR1 LGHNA and CDR2 YNFKEQ. The V gene lost 0 bases and the J gene lost 6 bases, with 9 bases spanning the gap. CDR3 in DNA: TGTGCCAGCAGCCAAGATCTACGACGCGAGCAGTACTTC. It is translated as CASSQDLRREQYF.

This clonotype has only a few counts. The chain uses TRBV6-6 and TRBJ1-1; D remains unclear. V was pared by 3 bases and J by 5 bases, with 10 bases between. The CDR3 totals 13 residues. The germline V gene encodes CDR1 MNHNY and CDR2 SVGAGI (reference sequence). CDR3 DNA sequence: TGTGCCAGCAGTTATGGAAGTGGGACTGAAGCTTTCTTT. Translating gives CASSYGSGTEAFF.

This clonotype was counted ten times or more. The chain carries TRBV7-9 and TRBJ1-4, with 7 bases that match TRBD1. The ends lost 6 bases at V and 3 bases at J; junction bases unmatched: 7. Germline V CDR1 and CDR2: SEHNR, FQNEAQ (reference sequence). CDR3 length equals 15 residues. CDR3 in amino acids: CASRYEGASNEKLFF. CDR3 DNA sequence: TGTGCCAGCAGATACGAGGGGGCGTCTAATGAAAAACTGTTTTTT. Full variable domain (rest looked up from reference TRBV7-9 and TRBJ1-4): DTGVSQNPRHKITKRGQNVTFRCDPISEHNRLYWYRQTLGQGPEFLTYFQNEAQLEKSRLLSDRFSAERPKGSFSTLEIQRTEQGDSAMYLCASRYEGASNEKLFFGSGTQLSVL.

This clonotype occurred many times. The J gene is TRBJ2-3, the V gene TRBV9; D is ambiguous. The CDR3 is 13 amino acids. Trimming took 5 bases from V and 6 from J, leaving 13 bases between them. Per germline, CDR1 SGDLS and CDR2 YYNGEE. The CDR3, as DNA: TGTGCCAGCAGGGACCGACGGCGGGATACGCAGTATTTT. This gives the protein CASRDRRRDTQYF. Full variable domain (rest looked up from reference TRBV9 and TRBJ2-3): DSGVTQTPKHLITATGQRVTLRCSPRSGDLSVYWYQQSLDQGLQFLIQYYNGEERAKGNILERFSAQQFPDLHSELNLSSLELGDSALYFCASRDRRRDTQYFGPGTRLTVL.

In its sample, this clonotype was seen many times. The V gene is TRBV5-1, the J gene TRBJ2-1; 8 positions agree with TRBD1. Germline V gene lookup returns CDR1 SGHRS and CDR2 YFSETQ. The V segment lost 4 bases and the J segment 5 bases; nucleotides outside the gene matches: 5. The CDR3 is 14 residues long. Here the CDR3 DNA reads TGCGCCAGCAGCGTAGGACAGGGCGACAATGAGCAGTTCTTC. This codes for CASSVGQGDNEQFF.

This clonotype was found a few times. Given a much more abundant clone one base away, this may be a read error. The CDR3 bases are TGCAGTGCTAGCACTAGCGGGGGGCGTTATGAGCAGTTCTTC. Its translation: CSASTSGGRYEQFF. The chain couples TRBV20-1 to TRBJ2-1; 12 nucleotides agree with TRBD2. In germline, CDR1 is DFQATT, CDR2 SNEGSKA (reference sequence). The junction had 5 bases not matched to a gene; V was cut back by 3 bases and J by 8 bases. There are 14 residues in the CDR3.

The chain couples TRBV30 to TRBJ2-5, with D unresolved. The CDR3 sequence is 12 residues long. Germline lookup yields CDR1 GTSNPN and CDR2 SVGIG (reference sequence). V lost 0 bases and J 9 bases, leaving 11 bases between the germline ends. CDR3 protein: CAWSVAGRAQYF. The CDR3 DNA reads TGTGCCTGGAGTGTAGCAGGTCGGGCCCAGTACTTC.

This clonotype was recorded a few times. This chain's CDR3 is CSARNRGSLNQPQHF. CDR3 DNA: TGCAGTGCTAGAAACCGGGGGTCTCTCAATCAGCCCCAGCATTTT. The gene calls are TRBV20-1 and TRBJ1-5; possibly TRBD1 for D (5 bases). The germline V and J ends were trimmed by 2 bases and 3 bases, with 14 bases remaining between them. The CDR3 runs 15 residues. Looked up from germline, CDR1 is DFQATT and CDR2 is SNEGSKA (reference sequence).

Turning to this clonotype: Given a much more abundant clone one base away, this may be a read error. The conserved final phenylalanine or tryptophan is absent from the CDR3, which likely points to a read error. The CDR3 loop reads CASSQGGTSYNEQFL. The CDR3 DNA follows: TGTGCCAGCAGCCAAGGAGGGACCTCCTACAATGAGCAGTTCTTA. The chain is built from TRBV14 and TRBJ2-1; D may be TRBD1 or TRBD2 (5 bases each). Germline CDR1 reads SGHDN; CDR2 reads FVKESK. The germline V and J ends were trimmed by 1 base and 0 bases, with 7 bases remaining between them. CDR3 length: 15 amino acids.

The CDR3 reads CASSSYQGATEAFF. DNA of the CDR3: TGTGCCAGCAGCAGTTATCAGGGGGCCACTGAAGCTTTCTTT. The chain employs TRBV3-1 and TRBJ1-1; 8 bases agree with TRBD1. The V and J ends lost 5 bases and 4 bases, in that order; junction bases with no gene match: 6. This CDR3 comprises 14 residues. CDR1 is LGHDT and CDR2 is YNNKEL in the germline V gene (reference sequence).

Comment on this clonotype: A clone one base away is much larger, so this may be a read error. This sequence joins TRBV11-2 and TRBJ2-2, with TRBD1 matching 7 bases. The germline V gene has CDR1 SGHAT and CDR2 FQNNGV. This CDR3 contains 13 residues. CDR3 DNA sequence: TGTGCCAGCAGCTCACAGGGGTCCGGGGAGCGGTTTTTT. Translated: CASSSQGSGERFF.

This clonotype was recorded a few times. This sequence joins TRBV9 and TRBJ2-3; D remains ambiguous. V dropped 0 bases and J dropped 3 bases, with 5 bases sitting between them. The germline V gene has CDR1 SGDLS and CDR2 YYNGEE. The CDR3 is made up of 13 amino acids. The CDR3: CASSVEETDTQYF. The CDR3 DNA reads TGTGCCAGCAGCGTAGAGGAGACAGATACGCAGTATTTT.

To note about this clonotype: The junction and the germline gene differ at one end; a read error may be behind it. The V call is TRBV11-3, the J call TRBJ2-5; possibly TRBD1 for D (6 bases). The CDR3 is made up of 14 amino acids. Germline CDR1 is SGHNT and CDR2 is YENEEA. The CDR3 DNA is TGTACCAGCAGCTTGTCAGCAGGGGAGGAGACCCAGTACTTC. It yields the protein CTSSLSAGEETQYF.

The chain uses TRBV20-1 and TRBJ1-5, with 7 positions matching TRBD1. CDR1 DFQATT and CDR2 SNEGSKA come from the germline V gene (reference sequence). This CDR3 spans 16 amino acids. The ends lost 5 bases at V and 4 bases at J; junction bases unmatched: 14. CDR3 sequence reads: CSASYGTDLRNQPQHF. In DNA form, the CDR3 reads TGCAGTGCTTCTTACGGGACAGACCTTAGGAATCAGCCCCAGCATTTT.

The rearrangement joins TRBV19 to TRBJ1-5, with D possibly being TRBD1 (5 bases). V was clipped by 1 base and J by 3 bases, with 13 bases between them. Germline-derived CDR1 and CDR2 are LNHDA and SQIVND (reference sequence). The length of the CDR3 is 16 residues. This chain's CDR3 is CASSIAFRQPNQPQHF. CDR3 nucleotides: TGTGCCAGTAGTATAGCGTTTCGACAGCCCAATCAGCCCCAGCATTTT.

Worth noting for this clonotype: A much larger clonotype is one base distant, so this may be a read error. The gene calls are TRBV6-5 and TRBJ2-7; the D is unclear. The CDR3 totals 13 residues. Germline CDR1 is MNHEY and CDR2 is SVGAGI. CDR3 sequence (DNA): TGTGCCGGCAGTAGAGACCTGTCCTACGAGCAGTACTTC. As protein: CAGSRDLSYEQYF.

This rearrangement joins TRBV30 to TRBJ1-1, with D unresolved. The CDR3 sequence is 12 residues long. The V end lost 3 bases, the J end lost 4 bases, and 9 bases lay between the germline ends. CDR1 GTSNPN and CDR2 SVGIG come from the germline V gene (reference sequence). The CDR3 sequence is CAWSGTSTEAFF. The CDR3 DNA follows: TGTGCCTGGAGCGGAACGAGCACTGAAGCTTTCTTT.

The genes are TRBV28 and TRBJ2-7, with D perhaps TRBD2 (7 bases). The CDR3 sequence is 13 residues long. Trimming took 5 bases from V and 9 from J, leaving 17 bases between them. Per the germline V gene, CDR1 is MDHEN and CDR2 is SYDVKM. In DNA form, the CDR3 reads TGTGCCAGCAGTCCTCTGGGGGGGCTAGGGCAGTACTTC. This gives the protein CASSPLGGLGQYF.

As regards this clonotype: Mismatch with germline at one junction end may stem from a read error. The chain couples TRBV27 to TRBJ1-6; 10 bases are a match to TRBD1. The germline V gene encodes CDR1 MNHEY and CDR2 SMNVEV (reference sequence). The CDR3 covers 14 residues. For the CDR3, the DNA is TGTGCCAGCAGATCGGACAGGGGGAATTCACCCCGCCACTTT. It encodes CASRSDRGNSPRHF.

Note on this clonotype: The final CDR3 position lacks the conserved phenylalanine or tryptophan, pointing to a likely read error. The V gene is TRBV9, the J gene TRBJ2-3, with D possibly being TRBD2 (5 bases). V was pared by 6 bases and J by 4 bases, with 12 bases between. Germline CDR1 and CDR2: SGDLS and YYNGEE. The CDR3 is 13 amino acids. As DNA, the CDR3 is TGTGCCAGCAACGCGGGCGAAGCAGATACGCAGTATTTG. Its protein is CASNAGEADTQYL.

The chain has TRBV30 and TRBJ1-4; D is perhaps TRBD1 (6 bases). CDR1 and CDR2 from the germline V gene are GTSNPN and SVGIG (reference sequence). CDR3 length equals 13 residues. V shed 2 bases and J shed 5 bases, with 9 bases lying between them. This CDR3 reads CAWSRTANEKLFF. The CDR3 coding sequence is TGTGCCTGGAGTCGGACAGCAAATGAAAAACTGTTTTTT.

This clonotype was seen a few times. Mismatch with germline at one junction end may stem from a read error. The V gene is TRBV6-1, the J gene TRBJ1-4; TRBD1 is a possible D gene (6 bases). There are 14 residues in the CDR3. The germline V gene encodes CDR1 MNHNS and CDR2 SASEGT. The chain's CDR3 is CASREGAGDEKLFF. The CDR3 DNA reads TGTGCCAGCAGGGAAGGGGCAGGGGATGAAAAACTGTTTTTT.

By sample share, this clonotype is medium-sized (0.01 to 0.1%). The chain's CDR3 is CASSLGQGVGGEQFF. The CDR3 DNA sequence: TGCGCCAGCAGCTTGGGACAAGGCGTAGGGGGTGAGCAGTTCTTC. This chain joins TRBV5-1 and TRBJ2-1; tentatively, D is TRBD1 (6 bases). In germline, CDR1 is SGHRS, CDR2 YFSETQ. V was trimmed by 0 bases and J by 9 bases, leaving 16 bases between them. This CDR3 contains 15 residues.

This chain uses TRBV5-5 with TRBJ2-7; D is unclear. Trimming removed 6 bases at V and 4 bases at J, with 20 bases between. The CDR3 covers 15 residues. Per the germline V gene, CDR1 is SGHKS and CDR2 is YYEKEE (reference sequence). Written as DNA, the CDR3 is TGTGCCAGCAACTCAGCTTCTTTTAGGGATTACGAGCAGTACTTC. Residues: CASNSASFRDYEQYF. The full variable domain, its missing parts supplied by reference TRBV5-5 and TRBJ2-7, is DAGVTQSPTHLIKTRGQQVTLRCSPISGHKSVSWYQQVLGQGPQFIFQYYEKEERGRGNFPDRFSARQFPNYSSELNVNALLLGDSALYLCASNSASFRDYEQYFGPGTRLTVT.